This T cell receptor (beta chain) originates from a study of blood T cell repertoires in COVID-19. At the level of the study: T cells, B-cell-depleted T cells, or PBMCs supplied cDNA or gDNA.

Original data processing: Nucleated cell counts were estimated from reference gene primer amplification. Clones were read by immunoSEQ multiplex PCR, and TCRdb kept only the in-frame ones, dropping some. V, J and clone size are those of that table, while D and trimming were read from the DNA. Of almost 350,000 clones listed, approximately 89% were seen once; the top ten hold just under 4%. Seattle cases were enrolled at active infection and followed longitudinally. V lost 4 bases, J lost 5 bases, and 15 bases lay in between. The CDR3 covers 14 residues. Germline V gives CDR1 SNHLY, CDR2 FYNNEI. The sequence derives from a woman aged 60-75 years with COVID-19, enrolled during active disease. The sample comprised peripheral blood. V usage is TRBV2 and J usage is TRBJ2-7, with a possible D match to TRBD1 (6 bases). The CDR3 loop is CASSGSRGPNEQYF. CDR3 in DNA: TGTGCCAGCAGTGGATCCAGGGGCCCCAACGAGCAGTACTTC.